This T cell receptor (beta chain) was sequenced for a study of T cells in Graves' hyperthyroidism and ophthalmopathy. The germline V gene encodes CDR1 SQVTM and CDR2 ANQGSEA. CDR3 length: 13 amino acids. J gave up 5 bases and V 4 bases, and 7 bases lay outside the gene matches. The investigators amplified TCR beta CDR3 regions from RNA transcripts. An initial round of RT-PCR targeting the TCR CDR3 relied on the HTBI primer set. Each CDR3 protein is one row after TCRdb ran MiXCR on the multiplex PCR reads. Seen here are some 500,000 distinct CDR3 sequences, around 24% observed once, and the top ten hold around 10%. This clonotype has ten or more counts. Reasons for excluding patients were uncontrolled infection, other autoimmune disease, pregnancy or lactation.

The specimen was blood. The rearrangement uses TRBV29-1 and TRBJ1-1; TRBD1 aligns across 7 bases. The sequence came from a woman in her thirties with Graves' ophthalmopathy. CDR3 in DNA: TGCAGCGTTGCGGGACAGTTCAAGACTGAAGCTTTCTTT. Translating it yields CSVAGQFKTEAFF.